The next 25 T cell receptor beta chains were all read from a single sample in a study of CD8 T cells in Susac syndrome. Reverse transcription used roughly 0.45 to 1 ug RNA and random hexamers. In TCRdb, the immunoSEQ multiplex PCR reads were re-called with MiXCR into one record per CDR3 protein. The sample lists about 190,000 distinct CDR3 sequences; around 95% were seen once. The sequenced material came from CD4+ T cells from PBMCs. The receptors stem from a human donor in good health.

The chain uses TRBV3-1 and TRBJ2-7; D not resolved. V lost 0 bases to trimming and J lost 1 base, with 13 bases between them. Per germline, CDR1 LGHDT and CDR2 YNNKEL (reference sequence). This CDR3 is built from 16 residues. CDR3 sequence reads: CASSQESQIPSYEQYF. CDR3 DNA: TGTGCCAGCAGCCAAGAGTCGCAGATCCCTTCCTACGAGCAGTACTTC.

The chain links TRBV23-1 to TRBJ1-5; possible D gene TRBD1, 6 bases. TRBV23-1 is flagged as an ORF with uncertain function. This CDR3 is built from 17 residues. V gave up 0 bases and J gave up 6 bases, with 18 bases separating them. CDR3 in DNA: TGCGCCAGCAGTCAATCAAGAGACTTCTCAGGGGCTCAGCCCCAGCATTTT. It translates to CASSQSRDFSGAQPQHF.

The chain combines TRBV12-5 with TRBJ2-1, with D uncertain. The CDR3 has 11 residues. From germline, CDR1 is LGHNT and CDR2 FRNRAP. V was shortened by 2 bases and J by 8 bases, with 4 bases between the two germline ends. In DNA form, the CDR3 reads TGTGCTAGTGGTTTGATCGATGAGCAGTTCTTC. Its translation is CASGLIDEQFF.

CDR3 sequence (DNA): TGTGCCAGCAGTTCCCTCTCCCGGGACACTGAAGCTTTCTTT. As protein: CASSSLSRDTEAFF. The J gene is TRBJ1-1, the V gene TRBV27; D is unresolved. Germline CDR1 reads MNHEY; CDR2 reads SMNVEV (reference sequence). The CDR3 runs 14 residues. The V end was cut by 4 bases, the J end by 3 bases, with 12 bases between.

This clonotype has just one count. Written as DNA, the CDR3 is TGTGCCAGCTCACCCGGGTCCAGCTCCTACGAGCAGTACGTC. This encodes CASSPGSSSYEQYV. The V call is TRBV18, the J call TRBJ2-7; D is unresolved. In germline, CDR1 is KGHSH, CDR2 LQKENI. CDR3 length equals 14 residues. V lost 3 bases and J 0 bases, leaving 9 bases between the germline ends.

The V call is TRBV9, the J call TRBJ1-5; D not resolved. The CDR3 has 14 residues. V gave up 3 bases and J gave up 6 bases, with 13 bases separating them. The germline CDR1 and CDR2 sequences are SGDLS and YYNGEE. CDR3 coding DNA: TGTGCCAGCAGCGGTAGTGACGCGGGTCAGCCCCAGCATTTT. It specifies CASSGSDAGQPQHF.

This clonotype was seen only a few times. The chain combines TRBV9 with TRBJ1-1; 8 bases map to TRBD1. Trimming cost V 4 bases and J 2 bases; bases outside gene matches: 7. The CDR3 extends over 15 amino acids. The germline gives CDR1 SGDLS, CDR2 YYNGEE. DNA of the CDR3: TGTGCCAGCAGCCCTCGGACAGGGCCTAACACTGAAGCTTTCTTT. Its translation is CASSPRTGPNTEAFF.

The V and J genes are TRBV29-1 and TRBJ2-3; unclear D gene. The CDR3 is 12 residues long. Germline V gene lookup returns CDR1 SQVTM and CDR2 ANQGSEA. V lost 3 bases to trimming and J lost 2 bases, with 6 bases between them. The CDR3 DNA follows: TGCAGCGTTGAGGTCTTCACAGATACGCAGTATTTT. Translating it yields CSVEVFTDTQYF.

The V and J genes are TRBV20-1 and TRBJ2-1, with D hard to call. CDR1 is DFQATT, CDR2 SNEGSKA, per germline (reference sequence). The CDR3 runs 13 residues. For the CDR3, the DNA is TGCATCGCAGAATCAAGCTCCTACAATGAGCAGTTCTTC. Residues: CIAESSSYNEQFF.

In this sample, this clonotype turned up once. The chain couples TRBV10-3 to TRBJ2-1; possibly TRBD2 for D (6 bases). This CDR3 spans 14 amino acids. Deletions cut 1 base from V and 7 bases from J, with 11 bases between. In germline, CDR1 is ENHRY, CDR2 SYGVKD. The CDR3 sequence is CAISELAGSNEQFF. CDR3 in DNA: TGTGCCATCAGTGAGTTGGCGGGGTCAAATGAGCAGTTCTTC.

The gene calls are TRBV29-1 and TRBJ2-7; tentatively, D is TRBD2 (6 bases). Germline V CDR1 and CDR2: SQVTM, ANQGSEA. V was trimmed by 7 bases and J by 4 bases, leaving 11 bases between them. The length of the CDR3 is 11 residues. The CDR3 bases are TGCAGCGCCAAAGGAGGGTACGAGCAGTACTTC. Translated, it gives CSAKGGYEQYF.

The CDR3 is CASSAFTGVNEQFF. CDR3 in DNA: TGTGCCAGCAGCGCCTTTACGGGAGTAAATGAGCAGTTCTTC. The V gene is TRBV9, the J gene TRBJ2-1; possibly TRBD2 for D (6 bases). CDR3 size: 14 residues. Germline loops: CDR1 SGDLS, CDR2 YYNGEE. Deletions cut 3 bases from V and 7 bases from J, with 14 bases between.

The chain is built from TRBV2 and TRBJ1-5; a weak D match, TRBD1 (5 bases). This CDR3 has 13 residues. Germline-derived CDR1 and CDR2 are SNHLY and FYNNEI. V was pared by 4 bases and J by 3 bases, with 7 bases between. The CDR3 bases are TGTGCCAGCAGTGGGACAAACAATCAGCCCCAGCATTTT. Amino acid sequence: CASSGTNNQPQHF.

The chain employs TRBV29-1 and TRBJ2-5; D possibly matches TRBD1 or TRBD2 (5 bases each). CDR1 and CDR2 (germline): SQVTM, ANQGSEA. V gave up 4 bases and J gave up 5 bases, with 5 bases separating them. The CDR3 is 10 amino acids. The CDR3 DNA sequence: TGCAGCGTTGGGGGGGAGACCCAGTACTTC. Translating gives CSVGGETQYF.

The rearrangement links TRBV2 to TRBJ2-5; tentative D call: TRBD1 (5 bases). With 2 bases removed from V and 3 bases from J, the gap between germline ends came to 7 bases. The CDR3 runs 13 residues. CDR1 is SNHLY and CDR2 is FYNNEI in the germline V gene. The DNA for the CDR3 is TGTGCCAGCAGTGAAACCAGGGAAGAGACCCAGTACTTC. Encoded protein: CASSETREETQYF.

V gene TRBV6-2 or TRBV6-3 combines with J gene TRBJ2-1; 15 nucleotides match TRBD2. The germline CDR1 and CDR2 sequences are MNHEY and SVGEGT. This CDR3 is built from 15 residues. J was trimmed by 8 bases and V by 7 bases; bases with no gene match: 6. CDR3 in DNA: TGTGCCAGCAACAAGGGACTAGCGGGAGGACATGAGCAGTTCTTC. Translated, it gives CASNKGLAGGHEQFF.

V is TRBV29-1 and J is TRBJ2-1; no clear D. V shed 7 bases and J shed 1 base, with 8 bases lying between them. The CDR3 loop spans 12 amino acids. Germline-derived CDR1 and CDR2 are SQVTM and ANQGSEA. CDR3 DNA: TGCAGCGAGGCAGTATCCTACAATGAGCAGTTCTTC. Amino acid sequence: CSEAVSYNEQFF.

The chain carries TRBV9 and TRBJ2-3; D gene uncertain. CDR1 and CDR2 from the germline V gene are SGDLS and YYNGEE. The CDR3 totals 15 residues. The ends were cut back, 0 bases at V and 0 bases at J, with 8 bases in the middle. The CDR3 DNA reads TGTGCCAGCAGCGTAGCTTTACCAAGCACAGATACGCAGTATTTT. Its protein product is CASSVALPSTDTQYF.

The gene calls are TRBV13 and TRBJ2-6; D may be TRBD1 (6 bases). V gave up 5 bases and J gave up 0 bases, with 14 bases separating them. This CDR3 comprises 17 residues. Germline CDR1 is PRHDT and CDR2 is FYEKMQ (reference sequence). As DNA, the CDR3 is TGTGCCAGCAGCCCGCGGACAGACCGCTCTGGGGCCAACGTCCTGACTTTC. Its translation: CASSPRTDRSGANVLTF.

The gene calls are TRBV29-1 and TRBJ2-4; D unclear. The length of the CDR3 is 13 residues. CDR1 and CDR2 (germline): SQVTM, ANQGSEA. Deletions cut 4 bases from V and 0 bases from J, with 7 bases between. The CDR3 coding sequence is TGCAGCGTTGGAGATCTAGCCAAAAACATTCAGTACTTC. As protein: CSVGDLAKNIQYF.

The rearrangement joins TRBV18 to TRBJ2-7, with 7 bases identical to TRBD1. V was clipped by 3 bases and J by 6 bases; unmatched bases: 11. CDR1 and CDR2 (germline): KGHSH, LQKENI. The CDR3 consists of 15 residues. In DNA, the CDR3 is TGTGCCAGCTCACCCGGGACAGTGGGGAACCTCGAGCAGTACTTC. Translation: CASSPGTVGNLEQYF.

V is TRBV30 and J is TRBJ1-3; the D gene is possibly TRBD1 (5 bases). Germline V gene sequence: CDR1 GTSNPN, CDR2 SVGIG (reference sequence). Trimming took 3 bases from V and 1 from J, leaving 7 bases between them. The CDR3 contains 13 residues. Here the CDR3 reads CAWRRGSGNTIYF. The CDR3 nucleotides read TGTGCCTGGAGGAGGGGTTCTGGAAACACCATATATTTT.

V and J are TRBV20-1 and TRBJ2-3; D is tentatively TRBD1 or TRBD2 (5 bases each). With 5 bases removed from V and 2 bases from J, the gap between germline ends came to 11 bases. CDR1 DFQATT and CDR2 SNEGSKA come from the germline V gene (reference sequence). The CDR3 loop spans 13 amino acids. CDR3 region: CSALYGTTDTQYF. DNA for the CDR3: TGCAGTGCTCTTTATGGGACCACAGATACGCAGTATTTT.

Only a few counts were recorded for this clonotype. The rearrangement joins TRBV18 to TRBJ1-5; D ambiguous. There are 13 residues in the CDR3. V dropped 5 bases and J dropped 1 base, with 6 bases sitting between them. The germline gives CDR1 KGHSH, CDR2 LQKENI. This CDR3 is CASSTDSNQPQHF. The CDR3 coding sequence is TGTGCCAGCTCAACCGACAGCAATCAGCCCCAGCATTTT.

The J gene is TRBJ2-1, the V gene TRBV5-1; no clear D gene. This CDR3 spans 14 amino acids. CDR1 is SGHRS, CDR2 YFSETQ, per germline. V was trimmed by 4 bases and J by 8 bases, leaving 16 bases between them. CDR3 nucleotide sequence: TGCGCCAGCAGCCAAAACCCAAACAGCGATGAGCAGTTCTTC. Protein sequence: CASSQNPNSDEQFF.